What follows are 12 T cell receptor beta chains derived from one specimen sequenced in a study of identifying expanded T cells in peripheral blood. Data came from immunoSEQ multiplex PCR; TCRdb stores just in-frame clones and leaves some out. The repertoire has over 100,000 clones, around 90% of them found once; the top ten carry more than 6.5%. What was sequenced was blood. The origin of the receptors is a person aged 18-69 years in good health.

The V and J genes are TRBV28 and TRBJ2-5, with 14 bases that match TRBD2. CDR1 is MDHEN, CDR2 SYDVKM, per germline. With 4 bases clipped from V and 5 bases from J, the junction kept 9 bases outside the gene matches. This CDR3 is built from 17 residues. The CDR3 DNA follows: TGTGCCAGCAGTTGGGGGACTAGCGGGAGTGAAGCTGAGACCCAGTACTTC. This sequence encodes CASSWGTSGSEAETQYF. Based on the CDR3 plus reference TRBV28 and TRBJ2-5, the full variable domain is DVKVTQSSRYLVKRTGEKVFLECVQDMDHENMFWYRQDPGLGLRLIYFSYDVKMKEKGDIPEGYSVSREKKERFSLILESASTNQTSMYLCASSWGTSGSEAETQYFGPGTRLLVL.

The V call is TRBV21-1, the J call TRBJ2-5. TRBV21-1 is classified as a pseudogene. There are 12 residues in the CDR3. The chain's CDR3 is CASKTTGETQYF. The DNA for the CDR3 is TGTGCCAGCAAAACAACTGGCGAGACCCAGTACTTC.

This chain links TRBV19 with TRBJ1-5, with a possible D match to TRBD1 (5 bases). The CDR3 runs 15 residues. Trimming took off 7 bases at V and 0 bases at J, with 13 bases between the two ends. Germline V lookup: CDR1 LNHDA, CDR2 SQIVND (reference sequence). The CDR3: CASTPRGHSNQPQHF. CDR3 in DNA: TGTGCCAGTACCCCTAGGGGTCATAGCAATCAGCCCCAGCATTTT.

The chain employs TRBV2 and TRBJ2-7, with 10 bases matching TRBD1. From germline, CDR1 is SNHLY and CDR2 FYNNEI. This CDR3 is built from 14 residues. With V trimmed by 11 bases and J by 4 bases, 11 bases remained unmatched. CDR3 amino acids: CAGSPGQGRYEQYF. CDR3 nucleotide sequence: TGTGCCGGGTCTCCGGGACAGGGGCGGTACGAGCAGTACTTC. Complete variable domain (other parts from reference TRBV2 and TRBJ2-7): EPEVTQTPSHQVTQMGQEVILRCVPISNHLYFYWYRQILGQKVEFLVSFYNNEISEKSEIFDDQFSVERPDGSNFTLKIRSTKLEDSAMYFCAGSPGQGRYEQYFGPGTRLTVT.

J is TRBJ1-3 and V is TRBV4-2; TRBD1 aligns across 9 bases. V was pared by 3 bases and J by 7 bases, with 10 bases of the junction left unmatched. CDR1 LGHNA and CDR2 YNFKEQ come from the germline V gene. The CDR3 is 16 residues long. In DNA form, the CDR3 reads TGTGCCAGCAGCCACGGACAGGGGAATGGAGGCAACACCATATATTTT. Protein product: CASSHGQGNGGNTIYF.

The gene calls are TRBV27 and TRBJ1-3; 12 nucleotides match TRBD1. V trimming: 3 bases; J trimming: 4 bases; junction bases outside the gene matches: 16. The CDR3 spans 20 residues. Germline assignment: CDR1 MNHEY and CDR2 SMNVEV (reference sequence). In nucleotides, the CDR3 is TGTGCCAGCAGTTTCCATCCGGGACAGGGGGCTCTTGCGAGGGGAAACACCATATATTTT. This gives the protein CASSFHPGQGALARGNTIYF.

V gene TRBV4-1 combines with J gene TRBJ2-7, with 10 bases lining up with TRBD1. Germline V gene data show CDR1 as MGHRA and CDR2 as YSYEKL. Trimming at V came to 0 bases and at J to 3 bases, leaving 5 bases not matched to a gene. The CDR3 spans 16 residues. In DNA form, the CDR3 reads TGCGCCAGCAGCCAAGATAAGGGACAGGGGAGCTACGAGCAGTACTTC. Translating it yields CASSQDKGQGSYEQYF.

The V gene is TRBV7-9, the J gene TRBJ1-4; D unresolved. Germline CDR1 and CDR2: SEHNR and FQNEAQ (reference sequence). V was trimmed by 1 base and J by 7 bases, leaving 13 bases between them. This CDR3 comprises 15 residues. The CDR3 coding sequence is TGTGCCAGCAGCTTAGGATTTTCGGGCGGTGAAAAACTGTTTTTT. Amino acid sequence: CASSLGFSGGEKLFF.

The V call is TRBV15, the J call TRBJ1-5; D is unresolved. The V gene's germline CDR1 is LNHNV and CDR2 YYDKDF (reference sequence). This CDR3 has 16 amino acids. Trimming left V 0 bases short and J 0 bases short, with 9 bases between. This chain's CDR3 is CATSREVTYSNQPQHF. The CDR3, as DNA: TGTGCCACCAGCAGAGAAGTAACTTATAGCAATCAGCCCCAGCATTTT.

The V call is TRBV28, the J call TRBJ2-7; D perhaps matches TRBD2 (6 bases). Trimming shortened V by 6 bases and J by 0 bases, and 15 bases separated the two germline ends. This CDR3 is 15 amino acids long. The germline CDR1 and CDR2 sequences are MDHEN and SYDVKM. The CDR3 DNA reads TGTGCCAGCAGGGGGCAGGAGGAGGGCTCCTACGAGCAGTACTTC. Amino acids: CASRGQEEGSYEQYF.

The J gene is TRBJ2-3, the V gene TRBV2; 8 nucleotides line up with TRBD1. Per the germline V gene, CDR1 is SNHLY and CDR2 is FYNNEI. CDR3 length equals 15 residues. Trimming at V came to 8 bases and at J to 5 bases, leaving 12 bases not matched to a gene. In DNA form, the CDR3 reads TGTGCCAGCCTCCCCCCGGGACAGGATAGAGATACGCAGTATTTT. Amino acid sequence: CASLPPGQDRDTQYF.

This chain connects TRBV25-1 to TRBJ2-3; possibly TRBD1 or TRBD2 for D (7 bases each). The ends were cut back, 8 bases at V and 3 bases at J, with 15 bases in the middle. CDR3 length equals 14 residues. Germline loops: CDR1 MGHDK, CDR2 SYGVNS. This CDR3 is CASSQGGPTDTQYF. The CDR3 bases are TGTGCCAGCTCCCAGGGGGGGCCTACAGATACGCAGTATTTT.